The next 14 T cell receptor beta chains were all read from a single sample in a study of T cell responses to AZD1222 COVID-19 vaccine. TCRdb's table, derived via immunoSEQ multiplex PCR, lists solely in-frame clones and lacks some. This table holds about 29,000 clones, over 90% found once. Sequenced here: peripheral blood, sampled on day 0 of AZD1222 vaccination. These receptors all stem from an adult in good health.

This rearrangement joins TRBV4-1 to TRBJ2-1; TRBD1 aligns across 7 bases. V lost 0 bases to trimming and J lost 2 bases; unmatched junction nucleotides: 4. Germline CDR1 and CDR2: MGHRA and YSYEKL. The CDR3 covers 16 residues. For the CDR3, the DNA is TGCGCCAGCAGCCAAGATGGCCAGGGGGCCTACAATGAGCAGTTCTTC. Its translation is CASSQDGQGAYNEQFF.

The chain recombines TRBV5-1 with TRBJ2-1; D remains ambiguous. The CDR3 contains 11 residues. Trimming cost V 4 bases and J 3 bases, with 2 bases left between them. Looked up from germline, CDR1 is SGHRS and CDR2 is YFSETQ. In DNA, the CDR3 is TGCGCCAGCAGCATCTACAATGAGCAGTTCTTC. Translation: CASSIYNEQFF.

J is TRBJ1-2 and V is TRBV5-8; D ambiguous. The CDR3 covers 14 residues. From germline, CDR1 is SGHTS and CDR2 YDEGEE. Between the trimmed V and J ends, which lost 3 bases and 2 bases, there was a span of 11 bases. The CDR3 DNA reads TGTGCCAGCAGCTCTTGGTCCTCGAACTATGGCTACACCTTC. Amino acid sequence: CASSSWSSNYGYTF.

This clone was recorded once. The chain carries TRBV12-3 or TRBV12-4 and TRBJ2-5; D is possibly TRBD2 (6 bases). CDR3 length: 13 residues. Trimming stripped 2 bases from V and 4 bases from J, with 8 bases between. CDR3 in DNA: TGTGCCAGCAGTTTAATGGGGGGAGAGACCCAGTACTTC. Translation: CASSLMGGETQYF.

This sequence joins TRBV5-6 and TRBJ1-2, with TRBD1 identical over 8 bases. CDR1 is SGHDT, CDR2 YYEEEE, per germline. After removal of 5 bases from V and 1 base from J, the junction contained 13 bases not matched to a gene. CDR3 length: 17 amino acids. This CDR3 is CASSFPGQAKFNYGYTF. CDR3 nucleotides: TGTGCCAGCAGTTTCCCGGGACAGGCGAAATTTAACTATGGCTACACCTTC.

The chain uses TRBV5-4 and TRBJ1-3, with D maybe TRBD1 (6 bases). V lost 0 bases and J lost 4, with 11 bases in between. The CDR3 consists of 15 residues. Germline loops: CDR1 SGHNT, CDR2 YYREEE (reference sequence). The CDR3 coding sequence is TGTGCCAGCAGCTTGGGGGGGGCAAGGGGAAACACCATATATTTT. This sequence encodes CASSLGGARGNTIYF.

The chain is built from TRBV6-5 and TRBJ1-6; D possibly corresponds to TRBD1 (6 bases). Per germline, CDR1 MNHEY and CDR2 SVGAGI. The CDR3 is made up of 12 amino acids. Trimming removed 6 bases from V and 13 bases from J, with 13 bases in between. The CDR3 is CASSNRASPLHF. The CDR3 DNA reads as TGTGCCAGCAGCAACAGGGCATCCCCCCTCCACTTT.

The chain is built from TRBV18 and TRBJ2-1; 8 bases align to TRBD2. The CDR3 is 17 residues long. Germline CDR1 KGHSH, CDR2 LQKENI. Trimming at V came to 3 bases and at J to 0 bases, leaving 7 bases not matched to a gene. The CDR3 protein is CASSPLVAGSSYNEQFF. CDR3 nucleotide sequence: TGTGCCAGCTCACCTCTGGTAGCGGGGAGCTCCTACAATGAGCAGTTCTTC.

This clone has only a few counts. This chain uses TRBV21-1 with TRBJ1-5. TRBV21-1 has pseudogene status. The length of the CDR3 is 12 residues. The CDR3 DNA follows: TGTGCCAGCCCCTTGAGCAATCAGCCCCAGCATTTT. Translation gives CASPLSNQPQHF.

This sequence joins TRBV12-5 and TRBJ2-3; 10 nucleotides line up with TRBD2. Germline CDR1 and CDR2: LGHNT and FRNRAP. Trimming cost V 5 bases and J 6 bases; bases outside gene matches: 5. CDR3 length: 14 amino acids. DNA of the CDR3: TGTGCTAGTGGTGGAGCGGGAGGGCCGGATACGCAGTATTTT. Translated: CASGGAGGPDTQYF.

J is TRBJ1-6 and V is TRBV11-2, with a possible D match to TRBD1 (5 bases). The length of the CDR3 is 13 residues. Deletions cut 5 bases from V and 10 bases from J, with 12 bases between. Looked up from germline, CDR1 is SGHAT and CDR2 is FQNNGV. The chain's CDR3 is CASSPRQISPLHF. The CDR3 region has the DNA TGTGCCAGCAGCCCCAGACAGATATCACCCCTCCACTTT.

This chain links TRBV14 with TRBJ1-2; 7 bases are shared with TRBD1. CDR1 is SGHDN, CDR2 FVKESK, per germline. The CDR3 loop spans 16 amino acids. V lost 4 bases and J lost 3; bases outside the gene matches: 11. The CDR3, as DNA: TGTGCCAGCAGCCGGCTTGAGACAGGGCATTACTATGGCTACACCTTC. This encodes CASSRLETGHYYGYTF.

The V call is TRBV19, the J call TRBJ1-1, with D hard to call. CDR3 length: 14 amino acids. The V gene's germline CDR1 is LNHDA and CDR2 SQIVND (reference sequence). Trimming shortened V by 7 bases and J by 0 bases, and 12 bases separated the two germline ends. Here the CDR3 DNA reads TGTGCCAGTAAGGTTAAAATCATGAACACTGAAGCTTTCTTT. Protein sequence: CASKVKIMNTEAFF.

The CDR3 sequence: CAAKGQNLGWAGELFF. CDR3 nucleotides: TGTGCCGCCAAGGGCCAGAACCTAGGTTGGGCCGGGGAGCTGTTTTTT. The chain carries TRBV28 and TRBJ2-2; D is uncertain. CDR1 and CDR2 (germline): MDHEN, SYDVKM. V was pared by 11 bases and J by 6 bases, with 25 bases between. The CDR3 runs 16 residues. Looking up the rest from reference TRBV28 and TRBJ2-2 gives the full variable domain: DVKVTQSSRYLVKRTGEKVFLECVQDMDHENMFWYRQDPGLGLRLIYFSYDVKMKEKGDIPEGYSVSREKKERFSLILESASTNQTSMYLCAAKGQNLGWAGELFFGEGSRLTVL.